The 3 T cell receptor beta chains reported below all come from one sample, sequenced in a study of blood T cell repertoires in COVID-19. The repertoire was sequenced with immunoSEQ multiplex PCR; TCRdb's copy has only in-frame clones and lacks some. The sample gives about 89,000 clones, approximately 88% of which show up once; over 0.45% is in the top ten. Material: peripheral blood. These receptor sequences come from a man between 60 and 75 years old with acute or convalescent COVID-19.

J is TRBJ2-7 and V is TRBV6-2 or TRBV6-3; 8 nucleotides match TRBD2. Germline trimming cut 5 bases from V and 5 bases from J; bases unmatched to any gene: 8. This CDR3 spans 14 amino acids. Germline values: CDR1 MNHEY, CDR2 SVGEGT. The CDR3 is CASSDGGAWDEQYF. In nucleotides, the CDR3 is TGTGCCAGCAGTGACGGGGGGGCCTGGGACGAGCAGTACTTC.

This chain links TRBV7-3 with TRBJ1-1; 12 nucleotides agree with TRBD1. Trimming took 1 base from V and 4 from J; bases not matched to a gene: 1. Germline CDR1 reads SGHTA; CDR2 reads FQGTGA. The CDR3 totals 15 residues. The CDR3 protein is CASSLRGQGATEAFF. DNA for the CDR3: TGTGCCAGCAGCTTAAGGGGACAGGGGGCCACTGAAGCTTTCTTT.

The genes are TRBV4-1 and TRBJ1-2, with unresolved D. V was trimmed by 1 base and J by 2 bases, leaving 8 bases between them. The CDR3 consists of 14 residues. Germline assignment: CDR1 MGHRA and CDR2 YSYEKL. This CDR3 reads CASSQGTGNYGYTF. The CDR3 DNA follows: TGCGCCAGCAGCCAAGGGACGGGGAACTATGGCTACACCTTC.